This TCR beta chain appears in the sequencing data of a study of blood T cell repertoires in COVID-19. At the level of the study: Some COVID-19 samples were acute and others convalescent; all came from the United States, Italy and Spain. PBMCs, B-cell-depleted T cells, or T cells provided the cDNA or gDNA that made up the material.

The V gene's germline CDR1 is MNHEY and CDR2 SVGAGI. This CDR3 is built from 13 residues. Germline trimming cut 7 bases from V and 5 bases from J; bases unmatched to any gene: 4. Clones were sequenced by immunoSEQ multiplex PCR, and TCRdb holds only the in-frame ones, with some missing. The sample includes tens of thousands of clones, more than 80% of them seen just once. The source is an elderly man with acute or convalescent COVID-19. The V call is TRBV6-5, the J call TRBJ2-3; the match to TRBD2 covers 9 bases. The sample was peripheral blood. This CDR3 reads CASKARGGDTQYF. The CDR3 DNA follows: TGTGCCAGCAAGGCGCGGGGGGGAGATACGCAGTATTTT.